Described below is a single T cell receptor beta chain sequence and its context. The data were taken from a study of Ad26.COV2.S vaccination and SARS-CoV-2 variants. Treatment reported: 15 to 20 received Ad26.COV2.S at low or high dose, single or two shots; about 5 received placebo; per-sample allocation not given. Samples analyzed were those drawn on day 63 after the first vaccine or placebo injection. Here immunoSEQ multiplex PCR was the method, and the copy in TCRdb shows in-frame clones only, minus some. In the table there are 300,000 to 400,000 clones, around 84% of which are singletons. With 8 bases clipped from V and 5 bases from J, the junction kept 12 bases outside the gene matches. This CDR3 spans 16 amino acids. Germline CDR1 SSHAT, CDR2 FNYEAQ (reference sequence).

The specimen comprised peripheral blood, sampled in a trial of Ad26.COV2.S vaccine versus placebo. This TCR derives from a person between 18 and 65 years old who received the Ad26.COV2.S COVID-19 vaccine or a placebo. The V gene is TRBV7-7, the J gene TRBJ2-2; 9 positions match TRBD2. The CDR3 region is CASGLLAGALTGELFF. CDR3 bases: TGTGCCAGCGGCCTTTTAGCGGGGGCCCTAACCGGGGAGCTGTTTTTT.